Each of the 11 T cell receptor beta chains below was sequenced from the same sample in a study of cytomegalovirus exposure and HLA in healthy donors. PCR was performed using 60 Vbeta and 13 Jbeta primers. Generated by immunoSEQ multiplex PCR, the TCRdb table keeps only in-frame clones and is missing some. The sample yields approximately 200,000 clones, about 69% seen once. Sample: PBMCs. These receptors were collected from a young man in good health and CMV-seropositive.

The CDR3 here is CASSDRDSPYEQYF. Written as DNA, the CDR3 is TGTGCCAGTAGTGACAGGGACAGTCCCTACGAGCAGTACTTC. The chain employs TRBV19 and TRBJ2-7, with 7 bases fitting TRBD1. V lost 5 bases, J lost 2 bases, and 6 bases stayed unmatched. This CDR3 comprises 14 residues. CDR1 is LNHDA and CDR2 is SQIVND in the germline V gene (reference sequence).

This clone was seen a few times. V gene TRBV15 combines with J gene TRBJ2-5, with 10 bases lining up with TRBD1. V was clipped by 5 bases and J by 4 bases; unmatched bases: 4. Germline CDR1 reads LNHNV; CDR2 reads YYDKDF (reference sequence). This CDR3 has 14 residues. The DNA for the CDR3 is TGTGCCACCAGCCCTGACAGGGGGCGAGAGACCCAGTACTTC. It translates to CATSPDRGRETQYF.

V and J are TRBV7-2 and TRBJ2-3; D is uncertain. V shed 5 bases and J shed 3 bases, with 9 bases lying between them. Germline V lookup: CDR1 SGHTA, CDR2 FQGNSA. The CDR3 length is 13 residues. CDR3 coding DNA: TGTGCCAGCAGCGCTAGTCATACAGATACGCAGTATTTT. This gives the protein CASSASHTDTQYF.

J is TRBJ2-1 and V is TRBV18; D is unclear. This CDR3 comprises 12 residues. The V and J ends lost 2 bases and 5 bases respectively, with 4 bases between them. The V gene's germline CDR1 is KGHSH and CDR2 LQKENI. The CDR3 nucleotides read TGTGCCAGCTCACCAGTAGACAATGAGCAGTTCTTC. Translation: CASSPVDNEQFF.

CDR3 sequence: CASSLASGDYNEQFF. The DNA of the CDR3 is TGTGCCAGCAGCTTAGCTAGCGGGGATTACAATGAGCAGTTCTTC. This sequence joins TRBV7-2 and TRBJ2-1; 8 nucleotides agree with TRBD2. This CDR3 has 15 residues. Looked up from germline, CDR1 is SGHTA and CDR2 is FQGNSA. Losses at the gene ends were 0 bases for V and 4 bases for J; bases not matched to a gene: 2.

This rearrangement joins TRBV27 to TRBJ2-6, with D perhaps TRBD1 (5 bases). Trimming shortened V by 5 bases and J by 3 bases, and 20 bases separated the two germline ends. The CDR3 contains 18 residues. The germline gives CDR1 MNHEY, CDR2 SMNVEV (reference sequence). The CDR3: CASSLQPGKSVGANVLTF. In DNA, the CDR3 is TGTGCCAGCAGTCTACAGCCAGGGAAATCGGTTGGGGCCAACGTCCTGACTTTC. Filled out from reference TRBV27 and TRBJ2-6, the complete variable domain reads EAQVTQNPRYLITVTGKKLTVTCSQNMNHEYMSWYRQDPGLGLRQIYYSMNVEVTDKGDVPEGYKVSRKEKRNFPLILESPSPNQTSLYFCASSLQPGKSVGANVLTFGAGSRLTVL.

The table lists this clone with a count of one. The CDR3 loop is CASSAGTGYEQYF. The CDR3, as DNA: TGTGCCAGCAGCGCCGGGACAGGATACGAGCAGTACTTC. The chain combines TRBV11-3 with TRBJ2-7; 8 positions agree with TRBD1. V dropped 5 bases and J dropped 4; count of bases not matched to a gene: 4. The CDR3 extends over 13 amino acids. Germline CDR1 and CDR2: SGHNT and YENEEA.

This chain uses TRBV14 with TRBJ1-3; no clear D gene. There are 16 residues in the CDR3. From germline, CDR1 is SGHDN and CDR2 FVKESK. Trimming removed 5 bases at V and 0 bases at J, with 14 bases between. CDR3 amino acids: CASSDWAFDSGNTIYF. For the CDR3, the DNA is TGTGCCAGCAGCGATTGGGCGTTTGACTCTGGAAACACCATATATTTT. The full variable domain, its missing parts supplied by reference TRBV14 and TRBJ1-3, is EAGVTQFPSHSVIEKGQTVTLRCDPISGHDNLYWYRRVMGKEIKFLLHFVKESKQDESGMPNNRFLAERTGGTYSTLKVQPAELEDSGVYFCASSDWAFDSGNTIYFGEGSWLTVV.

CDR3 region: CASSLGGTGVSGANVLTF. In DNA form, the CDR3 reads TGTGCCAGCAGCTTAGGTGGGACAGGCGTCTCTGGGGCCAACGTCCTGACTTTC. The V and J genes are TRBV11-3 and TRBJ2-6, with 8 bases aligning to TRBD1. The V and J ends lost 1 base and 0 bases, in that order; junction bases with no gene match: 5. CDR1 is SGHNT, CDR2 YENEEA, per germline. This CDR3 has 18 amino acids.

The chain has TRBV4-2 and TRBJ2-5, with D tentatively TRBD1 (5 bases). Per the germline V gene, CDR1 is LGHNA and CDR2 is YNFKEQ. Between the trimmed V and J ends, which lost 7 bases and 7 bases, there was a span of 25 bases. The CDR3 runs 16 residues. CDR3 coding DNA: TGTGCCAGCACAACCTATGGGGCTGGGAACCCAGGGACCCAGTACTTC. Residues: CASTTYGAGNPGTQYF.

This clone occurred once. The V gene is TRBV2, the J gene TRBJ2-1; 9 nucleotides align to TRBD2. The CDR3 is 14 amino acids. CDR1 SNHLY and CDR2 FYNNEI come from the germline V gene. The ends lost 6 bases at V and 5 bases at J; junction bases unmatched: 5. CDR3 coding DNA: TGTGCCAGCAGCCCGGGACTAGCAAACAATGAGCAGTTCTTC. This gives the protein CASSPGLANNEQFF.